This T cell receptor (beta chain) originates from a study of CD8 T cells in ankylosing spondylitis. 5'-RACE, quantitative and with molecular barcodes, yielded the TCR beta libraries. A single record per CDR3 protein comes from TCRdb applying MiXCR to the 5' RACE reads. The profile shows tens of thousands of distinct CDR3 sequences, roughly a sixth of them singletons. On this clonotype: Antigen specificity is unknown.

Germline CDR1 reads SEHNR; CDR2 reads FQNEAQ (reference sequence). The CDR3 extends over 14 amino acids. Trimming removed 3 bases from V and 6 bases from J, with 13 bases in between. Study-level results: In ankylosing spondylitis patients, matched synovial fluid reportedly showed significant enrichment of disease-linked clones. About 8 highly homologous variants made up a TCR beta motif, and this motif appeared characteristic of ankylosing spondylitis blood.

This TCR came from a male donor with ankylosing spondylitis or in good health (not recorded which). Sequences were obtained from blood. V and J are TRBV7-9 and TRBJ2-3; D is undetermined. CDR3: CASSFLRVADTQYF. The CDR3 bases are TGTGCCAGCAGCTTTCTTCGGGTGGCTGATACGCAGTATTTT.